This TCR beta chain was identified during a study of blood T cell repertoires in COVID-19. Using immunoSEQ multiplex PCR, the repertoire was profiled, and TCRdb retains in-frame clones only, with some absent. This sample yields some 74,000 clones, of which approximately 81% are seen a single time; 4.8% belongs to the top ten. This CDR3 spans 12 amino acids. Trimming cost V 4 bases and J 7 bases, with 8 bases left between them. Germline V gene sequence: CDR1 MGHRA, CDR2 YSYEKL. In its sample, this clone was seen a few times. This sequence originates from a woman of 80 years or more with active or convalescent COVID-19. The sample comprised peripheral blood. The V and J genes are TRBV4-1 and TRBJ2-1; D may be TRBD2 (5 bases). The CDR3 sequence is CASSLPGNEQFF. In DNA form, the CDR3 reads TGCGCCAGCAGCCTTCCGGGAAATGAGCAGTTCTTC.